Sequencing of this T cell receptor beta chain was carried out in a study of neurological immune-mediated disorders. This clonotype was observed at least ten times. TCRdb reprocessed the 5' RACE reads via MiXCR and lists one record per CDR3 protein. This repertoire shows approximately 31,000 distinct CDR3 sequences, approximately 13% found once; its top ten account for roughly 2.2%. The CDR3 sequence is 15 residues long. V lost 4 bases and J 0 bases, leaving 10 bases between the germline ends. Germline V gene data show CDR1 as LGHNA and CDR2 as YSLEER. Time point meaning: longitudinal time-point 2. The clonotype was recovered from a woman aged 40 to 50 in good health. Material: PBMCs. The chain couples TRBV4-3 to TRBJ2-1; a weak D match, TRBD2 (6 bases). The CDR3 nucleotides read TGCGCCAGCAGCCTTGCGGGGAGCTCCTACAATGAGCAGTTCTTC. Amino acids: CASSLAGSSYNEQFF.